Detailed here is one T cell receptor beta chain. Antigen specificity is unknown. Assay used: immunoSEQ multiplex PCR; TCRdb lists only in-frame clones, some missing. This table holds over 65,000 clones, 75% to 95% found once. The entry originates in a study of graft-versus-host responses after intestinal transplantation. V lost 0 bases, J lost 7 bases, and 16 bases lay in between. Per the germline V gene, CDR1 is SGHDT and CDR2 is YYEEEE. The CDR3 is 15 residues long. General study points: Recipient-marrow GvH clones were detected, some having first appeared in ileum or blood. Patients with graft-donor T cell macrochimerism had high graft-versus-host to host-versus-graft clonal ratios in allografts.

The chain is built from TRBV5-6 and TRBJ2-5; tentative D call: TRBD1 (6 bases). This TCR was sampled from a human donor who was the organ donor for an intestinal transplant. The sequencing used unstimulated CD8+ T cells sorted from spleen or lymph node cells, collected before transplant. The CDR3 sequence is CASSLDGSEGVTQYF. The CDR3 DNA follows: TGTGCCAGCAGCTTGGACGGCAGCGAGGGGGTGACCCAGTACTTC. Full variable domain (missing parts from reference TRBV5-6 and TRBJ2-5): DAGVTQSPTHLIKTRGQQVTLRCSPKSGHDTVSWYQQALGQGPQFIFQYYEEEERQRGNFPDRFSGHQFPNYSSELNVNALLLGDSALYLCASSLDGSEGVTQYFGPGTRLLVL.